A single sample is the source of the 2 T cell receptor beta chains below, sequenced in a study of blood T cell repertoires in COVID-19. Using immunoSEQ multiplex PCR, the repertoire was profiled, and TCRdb retains in-frame clones only, with some absent. The table includes about 200,000 clones, approximately 90% detected once. Sequencing was done on a sample of peripheral blood. Every receptor here comes from a human donor in a cohort sampled during active COVID-19.

V and J are TRBV6-2 or TRBV6-3 and TRBJ2-7; 8 bases line up with TRBD2. CDR1 and CDR2 (germline): MNHEY, SVGEGT. V dropped 2 bases and J dropped 5; count of bases not matched to a gene: 5. There are 14 residues in the CDR3. For the CDR3, the DNA is TGTGCCAGCAGTTACGGACTAGCTGGTGACGAGCAGTACTTC. This translates into CASSYGLAGDEQYF.

The chain recombines TRBV27 with TRBJ2-7; 7 bases agree with TRBD2. In germline, CDR1 is MNHEY, CDR2 SMNVEV (reference sequence). The J segment lost 1 base and the V segment lost 5 bases, leaving 5 bases of the junction unmatched. This CDR3 comprises 14 residues. This CDR3 is CASSPLGGSYEQYF. DNA of the CDR3: TGTGCCAGCAGTCCATTGGGAGGGTCCTACGAGCAGTACTTC.